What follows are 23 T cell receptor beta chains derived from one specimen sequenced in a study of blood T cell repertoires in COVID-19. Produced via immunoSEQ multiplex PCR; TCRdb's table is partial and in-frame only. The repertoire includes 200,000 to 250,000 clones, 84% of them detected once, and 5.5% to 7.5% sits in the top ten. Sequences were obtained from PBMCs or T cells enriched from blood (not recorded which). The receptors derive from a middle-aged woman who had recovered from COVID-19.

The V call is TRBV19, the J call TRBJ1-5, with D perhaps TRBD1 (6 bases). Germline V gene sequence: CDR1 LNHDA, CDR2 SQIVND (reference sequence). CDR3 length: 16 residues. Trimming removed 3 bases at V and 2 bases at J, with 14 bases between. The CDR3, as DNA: TGTGCCAGTAGTATCTTTGTGGGGGCGCGCAATCAGCCCCAGCATTTT. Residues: CASSIFVGARNQPQHF.

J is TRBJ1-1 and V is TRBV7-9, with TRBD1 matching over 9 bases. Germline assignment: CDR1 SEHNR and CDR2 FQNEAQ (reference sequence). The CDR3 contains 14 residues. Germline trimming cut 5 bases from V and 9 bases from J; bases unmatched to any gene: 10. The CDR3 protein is CASSHGQGLPQAFF. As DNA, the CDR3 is TGTGCCAGCAGCCACGGACAGGGGTTACCCCAAGCTTTCTTT.

The CDR3 protein is CSVRGSPSYNEQFF. CDR3 nucleotides: TGCAGCGTACGCGGCAGCCCATCCTACAATGAGCAGTTCTTC. This sequence joins TRBV29-1 and TRBJ2-1; no reliable D call. Trimming pared 6 bases from V and 1 base from J, leaving 13 bases between. In germline, CDR1 is SQVTM, CDR2 ANQGSEA. This CDR3 has 14 amino acids.

The DNA for the CDR3 is TGTGCCAGCAGCGAACAGGGTTTGGGGGAGACCCAGTACTTC. Amino acids: CASSEQGLGETQYF. J is TRBJ2-5 and V is TRBV9; D may be TRBD1 (6 bases). Germline V CDR1 and CDR2: SGDLS, YYNGEE. CDR3 length equals 14 residues. V was cut by 3 bases and J by 5 bases, with 14 bases left in between. The full variable domain, rest sourced from reference TRBV9 and TRBJ2-5, is DSGVTQTPKHLITATGQRVTLRCSPRSGDLSVYWYQQSLDQGLQFLIQYYNGEERAKGNILERFSAQQFPDLHSELNLSSLELGDSALYFCASSEQGLGETQYFGPGTRLLVL.

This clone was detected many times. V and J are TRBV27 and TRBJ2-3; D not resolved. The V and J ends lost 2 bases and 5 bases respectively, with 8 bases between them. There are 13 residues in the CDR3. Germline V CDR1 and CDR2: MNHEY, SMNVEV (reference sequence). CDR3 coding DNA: TGTGCCAGCAGTTTAGGGCTTAGAGATACGCAGTATTTT. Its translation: CASSLGLRDTQYF.

CDR3 bases: TGTGCCAGCAGTTGGGACATGCGCACAGATACGCAGTATTTT. Its protein is CASSWDMRTDTQYF. The chain employs TRBV28 and TRBJ2-3, with D possibly being TRBD1 (6 bases). The CDR3 consists of 14 residues. V was pared by 4 bases and J by 1 base, with 9 bases between. CDR1 is MDHEN and CDR2 is SYDVKM in the germline V gene.

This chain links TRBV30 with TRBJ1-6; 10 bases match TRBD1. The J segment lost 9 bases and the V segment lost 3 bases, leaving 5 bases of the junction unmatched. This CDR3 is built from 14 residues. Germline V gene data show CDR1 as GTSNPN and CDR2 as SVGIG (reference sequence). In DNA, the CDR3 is TGTGCCTGGAGCAGACAGGGGGCAAGTTCACCCCTCCACTTT. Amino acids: CAWSRQGASSPLHF.

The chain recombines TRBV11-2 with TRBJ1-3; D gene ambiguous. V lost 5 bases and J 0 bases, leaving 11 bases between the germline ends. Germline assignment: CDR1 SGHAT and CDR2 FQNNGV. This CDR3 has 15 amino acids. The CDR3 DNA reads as TGTGCCAGCAGCGGGCAGCAATACTCTGGAAACACCATATATTTT. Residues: CASSGQQYSGNTIYF.

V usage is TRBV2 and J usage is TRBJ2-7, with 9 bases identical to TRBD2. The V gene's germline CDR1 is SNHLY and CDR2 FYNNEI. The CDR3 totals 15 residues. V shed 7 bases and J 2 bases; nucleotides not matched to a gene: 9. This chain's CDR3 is CASKSLTSGAYEQYF. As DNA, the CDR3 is TGTGCCAGCAAATCTTTGACTAGCGGAGCCTACGAGCAGTACTTC.

The CDR3 loop reads CASSIKGQGAFEQFF. DNA for the CDR3: TGTGCCAGTAGTATTAAAGGACAGGGGGCGTTTGAGCAGTTCTTC. This chain connects TRBV19 to TRBJ2-1; TRBD1 matches at 11 bases. The CDR3 consists of 15 residues. Germline CDR1 LNHDA, CDR2 SQIVND (reference sequence). V dropped 3 bases and J dropped 9; count of bases not matched to a gene: 7.

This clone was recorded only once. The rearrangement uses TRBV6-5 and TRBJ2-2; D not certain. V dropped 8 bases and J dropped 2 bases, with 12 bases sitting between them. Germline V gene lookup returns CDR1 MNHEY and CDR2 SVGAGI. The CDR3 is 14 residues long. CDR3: CASRRQPNTGELFF. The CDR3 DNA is TGTGCCAGCCGGCGGCAGCCTAACACCGGGGAGCTGTTTTTT.

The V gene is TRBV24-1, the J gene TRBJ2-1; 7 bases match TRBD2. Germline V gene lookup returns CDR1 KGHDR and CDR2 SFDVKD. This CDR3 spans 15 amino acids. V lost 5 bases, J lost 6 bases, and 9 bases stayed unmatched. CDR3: CATSVTSWGINEQFF. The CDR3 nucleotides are TGTGCCACCAGTGTGACTAGCTGGGGGATCAATGAGCAGTTCTTC.

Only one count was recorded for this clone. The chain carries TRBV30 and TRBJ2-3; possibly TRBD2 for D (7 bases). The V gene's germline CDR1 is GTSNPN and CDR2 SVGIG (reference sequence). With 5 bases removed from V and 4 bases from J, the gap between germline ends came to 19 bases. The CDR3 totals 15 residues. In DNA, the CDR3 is TGTGCCTGGGGGAGGGGGAGGGTGAACGCAGATACGCAGTATTTT. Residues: CAWGRGRVNADTQYF.

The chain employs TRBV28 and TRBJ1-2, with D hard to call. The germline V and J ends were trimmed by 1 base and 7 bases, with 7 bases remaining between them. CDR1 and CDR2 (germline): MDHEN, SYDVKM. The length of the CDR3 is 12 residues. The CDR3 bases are TGTGCCAGCAGTTTATCTTCTGTTGGCTACACCTTC. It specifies CASSLSSVGYTF.

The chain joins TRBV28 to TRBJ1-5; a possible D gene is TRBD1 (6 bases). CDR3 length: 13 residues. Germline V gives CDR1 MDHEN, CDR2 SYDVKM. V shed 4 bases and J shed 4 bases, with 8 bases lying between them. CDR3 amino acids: CASSSGTNQPQHF. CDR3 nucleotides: TGTGCCAGCAGTTCCGGGACAAATCAGCCCCAGCATTTT.

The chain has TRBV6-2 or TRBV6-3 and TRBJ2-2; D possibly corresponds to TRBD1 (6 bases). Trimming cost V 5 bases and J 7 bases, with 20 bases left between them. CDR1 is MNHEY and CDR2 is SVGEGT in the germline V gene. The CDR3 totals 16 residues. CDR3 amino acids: CASSPPYRARHGELFF. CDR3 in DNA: TGTGCCAGCAGTCCACCCTACAGGGCTCGCCACGGGGAGCTGTTTTTT.

CDR3 residues: CASSQERVLQPQHF. CDR3 sequence (DNA): TGCGCCAGCAGCCAAGAGAGAGTTCTACAGCCCCAGCATTTT. The chain employs TRBV4-1 and TRBJ1-5; the D is unclear. Germline V gene sequence: CDR1 MGHRA, CDR2 YSYEKL. CDR3 length equals 14 residues. With 0 bases removed from V and 7 bases from J, the gap between germline ends came to 10 bases.

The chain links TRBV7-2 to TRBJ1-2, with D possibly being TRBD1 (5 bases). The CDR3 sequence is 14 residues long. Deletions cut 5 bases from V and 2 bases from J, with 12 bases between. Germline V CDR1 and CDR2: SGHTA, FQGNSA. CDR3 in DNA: TGTGCCAGCAGCCCCGACAGCACCAACTATGGCTACACCTTC. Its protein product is CASSPDSTNYGYTF.

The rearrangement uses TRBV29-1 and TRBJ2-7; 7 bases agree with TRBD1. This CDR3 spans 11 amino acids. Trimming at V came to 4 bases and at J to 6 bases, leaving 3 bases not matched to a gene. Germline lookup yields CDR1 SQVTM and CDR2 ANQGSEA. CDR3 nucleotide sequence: TGCAGCGTTGGGACAGGACTCGAGCAGTACTTC. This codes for CSVGTGLEQYF.

In DNA form, the CDR3 reads TGCGCCAGCAGCTTGTGGACTAGCGGGACTAATGAGCAGTTCTTC. This gives the protein CASSLWTSGTNEQFF. This chain uses TRBV5-1 with TRBJ2-1; the match to TRBD2 covers 12 bases. The CDR3 spans 15 residues. J gave up 7 bases and V 1 base, and 3 bases lay outside the gene matches. Germline CDR1 and CDR2: SGHRS and YFSETQ.

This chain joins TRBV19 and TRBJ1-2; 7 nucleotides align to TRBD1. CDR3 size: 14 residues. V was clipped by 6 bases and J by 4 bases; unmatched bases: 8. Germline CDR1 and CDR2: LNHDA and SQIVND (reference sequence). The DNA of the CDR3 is TGTGCCAGTAGCAACAGGGGCAAATCCTATGGCTACACCTTC. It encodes CASSNRGKSYGYTF.

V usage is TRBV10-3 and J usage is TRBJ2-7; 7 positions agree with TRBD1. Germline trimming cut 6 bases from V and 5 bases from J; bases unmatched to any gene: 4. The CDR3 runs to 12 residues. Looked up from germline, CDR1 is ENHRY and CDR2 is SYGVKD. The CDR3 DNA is TGTGCCATCAGCGTAACAGGGGACGAGCAGTACTTC. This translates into CAISVTGDEQYF.

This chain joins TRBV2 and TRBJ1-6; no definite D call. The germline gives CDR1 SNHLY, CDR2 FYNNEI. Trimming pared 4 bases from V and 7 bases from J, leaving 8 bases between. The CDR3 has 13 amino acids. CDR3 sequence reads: CASSGSGNSPLHF. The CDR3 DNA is TGTGCCAGCAGTGGATCCGGGAATTCACCCCTCCACTTT. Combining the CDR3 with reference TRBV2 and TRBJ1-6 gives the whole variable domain EPEVTQTPSHQVTQMGQEVILRCVPISNHLYFYWYRQILGQKVEFLVSFYNNEISEKSEIFDDQFSVERPDGSNFTLKIRSTKLEDSAMYFCASSGSGNSPLHFGNGTRLTVT.